The clone carrying this TCR beta chain was observed a handful of times. What it binds is unknown. Germline V CDR1 and CDR2: PRHDT, FYEKMQ (reference sequence). The V gene lost 0 bases and the J gene lost 3 bases, with 9 bases spanning the gap. CDR3 length: 14 amino acids. Stated time point: persistent/refractory GD, antithyroid drugs over 5 years with positive TRAb. Isolated PBMC RNA provided the starting material for the TCR library. This entry belongs to a study of regulatory T cells in long-lasting Graves disease. Study-wide points: Sample size was small, which may have lowered accuracy. Persistent disease preferred TRBV28, TRBJ1-2 and TRBJ2-5.

Building of the TCR beta libraries involved iRepertoire HTBI primers and Arm-PCR of CDR3 regions. Methods used by the authors: Detected in the samples were roughly 60 TRBV and 14 TRBJ segments. TCRdb re-derived calls from the multiplex PCR reads in MiXCR, one entry per CDR3 protein. The V and J calls reflect TCRdb's pipeline rather than the authors' work. The sample shows roughly 450,000 distinct CDR3 sequences, roughly 20% of them seen only once. The source is a female donor with Graves disease. Source: peripheral blood mononuclear cells (PBMCs), taken when the disease was refractory, from a patient treated with antithyroid drugs. The chain carries TRBV13 and TRBJ2-7; D ambiguous. CDR3 coding DNA: TGTGCCAGCAGCTTAGGCGTAAGGGTCTACGAGCAGTACTTC. Its translation: CASSLGVRVYEQYF.